The 8 T cell receptor beta chains below were found in one sample sequenced in a study of molecular identifiers for immune sequencing clone quantification. TCRdb redid the calling of the PCR reads with MiXCR, one entry per CDR3 protein. The table includes 90,000 to 120,000 distinct CDR3 sequences, 35% to 40% detected once. The sequenced sample consisted of naive CD8+ T cells from blood, with Jurkat cell RNA spiked in. Regarding subset: FACS-sorted CD8+CD4-CCR7+CD45RA+ naive T cells. The receptors here all came from a human donor in good health. Some libraries in this study had Jurkat cell RNA spiked in.

This clonotype has only a few counts. The chain combines TRBV19 with TRBJ1-6; the D is unclear. The V gene lost 3 bases and the J gene lost 10 bases, with 10 bases spanning the gap. Germline assignment: CDR1 LNHDA and CDR2 SQIVND (reference sequence). The CDR3 is 13 amino acids. The CDR3 sequence is CASSIGSSSPLHF. As DNA, the CDR3 is TGTGCCAGTAGTATTGGATCCTCGTCACCCCTCCACTTT. Variable domain in full (rest from reference TRBV19 and TRBJ1-6): DGGITQSPKYLFRKEGQNVTLSCEQNLNHDAMYWYRQDPGQGLRLIYYSQIVNDFQKGDIAEGYSVSREKKESFPLTVTSAQKNPTAFYLCASSIGSSSPLHFGNGTRLTVT.

This clonotype was counted between two and nine times. The chain combines TRBV2 with TRBJ2-7; possibly TRBD1 for D (6 bases). V lost 3 bases, J lost 3 bases, and 15 bases lay in between. The CDR3 consists of 15 residues. In germline, CDR1 is SNHLY, CDR2 FYNNEI. The CDR3 reads CASSDSGGGGYEQYF. The CDR3 nucleotides are TGTGCCAGCAGTGATTCTGGGGGCGGAGGCTACGAGCAGTACTTC.

With regard to this clonotype: This may be a read error: a much more frequent sequence differs by one nucleotide. This chain joins TRBV12-5 and TRBJ2-1; TRBD2 agrees at 10 bases. This CDR3 is 13 amino acids long. CDR1 and CDR2 (germline): LGHNT, FRNRAP. V was clipped by 5 bases and J by 16 bases; unmatched bases: 11. The CDR3 reads CASGPSLAGGHFF. In DNA form, the CDR3 reads TGTGCTAGTGGTCCCTCTTTAGCGGGAGGCCACTTCTTC.

Notes on this clonotype: This could be a read error, since a much larger clone is one nucleotide away. V usage is TRBV6-5 and J usage is TRBJ1-1; the D gene is possibly TRBD1 (5 bases). Germline loops: CDR1 MNHEY, CDR2 SVGAGI. This CDR3 contains 13 residues. CDR3 loop: CASRNAQGTEAIF. In nucleotides, the CDR3 is TGTGCCAGCAGGAACGCCCAGGGTACTGAAGCTATCTTT.

This clonotype was seen ten or more times. This chain uses TRBV7-2 with TRBJ2-1; D uncertain. The germline CDR1 and CDR2 sequences are SGHTA and FQGNSA. The CDR3 loop spans 17 amino acids. V was cut by 7 bases and J by 0 bases, with 19 bases left in between. The CDR3 protein is CASNRGRPLSSYNEQFF. CDR3 nucleotide sequence: TGTGCCAGCAACCGTGGTCGGCCCCTGAGCTCCTACAATGAGCAGTTCTTC.

V usage is TRBV20-1 and J usage is TRBJ2-3, with 7 bases fitting TRBD1. The germline V gene encodes CDR1 DFQATT and CDR2 SNEGSKA (reference sequence). CDR3 length: 15 amino acids. V lost 6 bases, J lost 4 bases, and 13 bases stayed unmatched. The chain's CDR3 is CSAVGVTGEADTQYF. CDR3 nucleotides: TGCAGTGCCGTGGGGGTCACAGGGGAAGCAGATACGCAGTATTTT.

The chain is built from TRBV7-9 and TRBJ1-5, with a tentative D call TRBD1 (5 bases). CDR1 is SEHNR, CDR2 FQNEAQ, per germline (reference sequence). There are 13 residues in the CDR3. Trimming removed 4 bases from V and 7 bases from J, with 11 bases in between. DNA for the CDR3: TGTGCCAGCAGCTGGGGCCCGGTACAGCCCCAGCATTTT. It codes for CASSWGPVQPQHF. The full variable domain, in which reference TRBV7-9 and TRBJ1-5 provide the parts outside the CDR3, is DTGVSQNPRHKITKRGQNVTFRCDPISEHNRLYWYRQTLGQGPEFLTYFQNEAQLEKSRLLSDRFSAERPKGSFSTLEIQRTEQGDSAMYLCASSWGPVQPQHFGDGTRLSIL.

This clonotype was recorded a few times. The chain combines TRBV29-1 with TRBJ2-5; D is ambiguous. Per germline, CDR1 SQVTM and CDR2 ANQGSEA. The CDR3 sequence is 15 residues long. V was trimmed by 0 bases and J by 2 bases, leaving 13 bases between them. The CDR3 coding sequence is TGCAGCGTTGAAGATAGCCACGGCGGTCAAGAGACCCAGTACTTC. The encoded protein is CSVEDSHGGQETQYF. The full variable domain, completed using reference TRBV29-1 and TRBJ2-5, is SAVISQKPSRDICQRGTSLTIQCQVDSQVTMMFWYRQQPGQSLTLIATANQGSEATYESGFVIDKFPISRPNLTFSTLTVSNMSPEDSSIYLCSVEDSHGGQETQYFGPGTRLLVL.